This T cell receptor beta chain is from a study of T cell responses to AZD1222 COVID-19 vaccine. Assay: immunoSEQ multiplex PCR; the TCRdb copy retains only in-frame clones and omits some. The sample has fewer than 110,000 clones; approximately 89% are singletons. CDR1 and CDR2 from the germline V gene are LGHDT and YNNKEL (reference sequence). V lost 5 bases, J lost 3 bases, and 14 bases lay in between. The CDR3 runs 15 residues. Study outcomes and limitations: Dominant CD4 TCR responses targeted spike regions 160-218 and 743-854. Sampled repertoires all dated from after the peak T cell response. Mostly white British, mostly female donors; authors suggested clonal diversity may be underestimated.

With regard to this clone: Its antigen is as yet unknown.

This rearrangement joins TRBV3-1 (or the pseudogene TRBV3-2) to TRBJ1-5; possible D gene TRBD1, 5 bases. The sequence was collected from an adult in good health. The sequencing here drew on peripheral blood, taken on day 0 of AZD1222 vaccination. The CDR3 here is CASSRGGRDNQPQHF. Here the CDR3 DNA reads TGTGCCAGCAGCAGGGGTGGCAGGGACAATCAGCCCCAGCATTTT.